Following are 20 T cell receptor beta chains from one sample sequenced in a study of CD8 T cells in Susac syndrome. Random hexamers primed reverse transcription of about 0.5 to 1 ug RNA. TCRdb re-derived calls from the immunoSEQ multiplex PCR reads in MiXCR, one entry per CDR3 protein. The sample carries some 170,000 distinct CDR3 sequences, roughly 94% recorded once. Sequencing was performed on CD4+ T cells from PBMCs. These receptors all come from a human donor with Susac syndrome.

The rearrangement joins TRBV7-9 to TRBJ2-1; 13 nucleotides match TRBD2. In germline, CDR1 is SEHNR, CDR2 FQNEAQ (reference sequence). This CDR3 spans 17 amino acids. Unmatched junction bases numbered 5, after V lost 2 bases and J lost 4 bases. The CDR3: CASSLRTSGRRYNEQFF. The CDR3 DNA is TGTGCCAGCAGCTTAAGGACTAGCGGGAGAAGGTACAATGAGCAGTTCTTC. The whole variable domain, remainder taken from reference TRBV7-9 and TRBJ2-1, is DTGVSQNPRHKITKRGQNVTFRCDPISEHNRLYWYRQTLGQGPEFLTYFQNEAQLEKSRLLSDRFSAERPKGSFSTLEIQRTEQGDSAMYLCASSLRTSGRRYNEQFFGPGTRLTVL.

This clonotype was seen once. V usage is TRBV19 and J usage is TRBJ2-7; 10 nucleotides match TRBD1. Germline values: CDR1 LNHDA, CDR2 SQIVND (reference sequence). The V gene end was trimmed by 4 bases and the J gene end by 6 bases; junction bases not matched to a gene: 9. The CDR3 runs 15 residues. CDR3 region: CASSTTWGQGFEQYF. As DNA, the CDR3 is TGTGCCAGTAGTACCACGTGGGGACAGGGGTTCGAGCAGTACTTC.

This chain uses TRBV30 with TRBJ1-5; TRBD1 might be the D (5 bases). V lost 2 bases, J lost 5 bases, and 10 bases lay in between. Germline V gene data show CDR1 as GTSNPN and CDR2 as SVGIG (reference sequence). The CDR3 is 13 amino acids. As DNA, the CDR3 is TGTGCCTGGAGTAGGGACGGGGATCAGCCCCAGCATTTT. Residues: CAWSRDGDQPQHF.

This chain uses TRBV20-1 with TRBJ1-5; D is unclear. The CDR3 consists of 16 residues. Germline V gene lookup returns CDR1 DFQATT and CDR2 SNEGSKA (reference sequence). Trimming cost V 0 bases and J 0 bases, with 12 bases left between them. The CDR3 here is CSARDKSFYSNQPQHF. Here the CDR3 DNA reads TGCAGTGCTAGAGATAAGTCGTTTTATAGCAATCAGCCCCAGCATTTT.

The J gene is TRBJ1-6, the V gene TRBV15, with D unclear. The CDR3 is made up of 16 amino acids. Germline V lookup: CDR1 LNHNV, CDR2 YYDKDF (reference sequence). Trimming took 0 bases from V and 9 from J, leaving 15 bases between them. CDR3 amino acids: CATSRDRAEGGSPLHF. DNA for the CDR3: TGTGCCACCAGCAGAGATCGGGCGGAGGGCGGTTCACCCCTCCACTTT.

This clonotype was observed a handful of times. The junction departs from the called germline gene at one end, perhaps through a read error. The chain links TRBV6-1 to TRBJ2-5; D unclear. Germline V gene sequence: CDR1 MNHNS, CDR2 SASEGT. The CDR3 is 12 residues long. The CDR3 DNA reads as TGTGCCAGCAGTTCCGACCAGGAGACCCAGTACTTC. Translating gives CASSSDQETQYF.

This clonotype was seen once. CDR3 region: CASSFNPLDGYTF. Written as DNA, the CDR3 is TGTGCCAGCTCTTTTAACCCCCTGGATGGCTACACCTTC. The chain carries TRBV18 and TRBJ1-2; D remains ambiguous. The length of the CDR3 is 13 residues. Germline loops: CDR1 KGHSH, CDR2 LQKENI. Trimming removed 6 bases at V and 6 bases at J, with 14 bases between.

V is TRBV7-9 and J is TRBJ2-3; D gene unclear. V was cut by 2 bases and J by 0 bases, with 6 bases left in between. The germline CDR1 and CDR2 sequences are SEHNR and FQNEAQ (reference sequence). This CDR3 has 14 amino acids. The CDR3 sequence is CASSLTVSTDTQYF. The CDR3 DNA follows: TGTGCCAGCAGCTTAACGGTTAGCACAGATACGCAGTATTTT. Full variable domain (rest looked up from reference TRBV7-9 and TRBJ2-3): DTGVSQNPRHKITKRGQNVTFRCDPISEHNRLYWYRQTLGQGPEFLTYFQNEAQLEKSRLLSDRFSAERPKGSFSTLEIQRTEQGDSAMYLCASSLTVSTDTQYFGPGTRLTVL.

The gene calls are TRBV5-4 and TRBJ2-5, with 10 bases identical to TRBD2. This CDR3 has 16 residues. The germline CDR1 and CDR2 sequences are SGHNT and YYREEE (reference sequence). V was clipped by 0 bases and J by 4 bases; unmatched bases: 6. The CDR3 here is CASSLVRAGGRETQYF. The CDR3 DNA is TGTGCCAGCAGCTTGGTACGAGCGGGGGGGCGAGAGACCCAGTACTTC.

V and J are TRBV2 and TRBJ1-1; perhaps TRBD1 as D (5 bases). Germline CDR1 reads SNHLY; CDR2 reads FYNNEI. The CDR3 runs 13 residues. V lost 6 bases, J lost 9 bases, and 17 bases lay in between. The CDR3 spells CASRDPVGLKAFF. The CDR3 DNA is TGTGCCAGCAGAGACCCCGTGGGGCTCAAAGCTTTCTTT.

This clonotype was observed once. The chain joins TRBV29-1 to TRBJ2-1; 7 nucleotides line up with TRBD2. The CDR3 loop spans 13 amino acids. J was trimmed by 1 base and V by 5 bases; bases with no gene match: 2. Germline values: CDR1 SQVTM, CDR2 ANQGSEA. CDR3 coding DNA: TGCAGCGTTACAGCGGGGTCCTACAATGAGCAGTTCTTC. Translation gives CSVTAGSYNEQFF.

The rearrangement joins TRBV7-9 to TRBJ2-1; possible D gene TRBD2, 5 bases. The CDR3 covers 15 residues. Trimming stripped 5 bases from V and 5 bases from J, with 16 bases between. Germline lookup yields CDR1 SEHNR and CDR2 FQNEAQ (reference sequence). The CDR3 here is CASSPSHTEDNEQFF. CDR3 coding DNA: TGTGCCAGCAGCCCCTCGCATACGGAGGACAATGAGCAGTTCTTC.

This chain links TRBV4-2 with TRBJ2-5, with D possibly TRBD2 on 6 matching bases. Germline V CDR1 and CDR2: LGHNA, YNFKEQ. V lost 0 bases, J lost 6 bases, and 17 bases lay in between. The CDR3 consists of 16 residues. The CDR3 DNA is TGTGCCAGCAGCCAAGAAATCGTGGGAGGTGGAAAGACCCAGTACTTC. It codes for CASSQEIVGGGKTQYF.

This chain connects TRBV29-1 to TRBJ2-1, with TRBD2 identical over 11 bases. The V gene end was trimmed by 4 bases and the J gene end by 5 bases; junction bases not matched to a gene: 1. CDR1 and CDR2 from the germline V gene are SQVTM and ANQGSEA. The CDR3 totals 13 residues. This CDR3 is CSVASGRNNEQFF. Here the CDR3 DNA reads TGCAGCGTTGCTAGCGGGAGGAACAATGAGCAGTTCTTC.

V is TRBV7-8 and J is TRBJ2-2; TRBD2 aligns across 8 bases. J lost 7 bases, V lost 2 bases, and 6 bases had no gene match. The germline V gene encodes CDR1 SGHVS and CDR2 FQNEAQ. The CDR3 sequence is 15 residues long. The CDR3 here is CASSLKREKIGELFF. The CDR3 DNA follows: TGTGCCAGCAGCTTAAAGCGGGAGAAAATCGGGGAGCTGTTTTTT.

The chain joins TRBV6-2 or TRBV6-3 to TRBJ1-1; D possibly corresponds to TRBD1 (6 bases). Trimming shortened V by 11 bases and J by 1 base, and 17 bases separated the two germline ends. Germline CDR1 MNHEY, CDR2 SVGEGT. The CDR3 covers 14 residues. CDR3 DNA: TGTGCCGCCCGAAGCGGGGGCCCGAACACTGAAGCTTTCTTT. It encodes CAARSGGPNTEAFF.

The J gene is TRBJ2-3, the V gene TRBV11-2; D unresolved. The germline V gene encodes CDR1 SGHAT and CDR2 FQNNGV. CDR3 length: 13 residues. With 5 bases removed from V and 1 base from J, the gap between germline ends came to 7 bases. The DNA for the CDR3 is TGTGCCAGCAGCCAGGTGCGCACAGATACGCAGTATTTT. It is translated as CASSQVRTDTQYF.

This sequence joins TRBV12-3 or TRBV12-4 and TRBJ1-5, with a weak D call TRBD1 (6 bases). The CDR3 length is 16 residues. The ends were cut back, 5 bases at V and 4 bases at J, with 18 bases in the middle. CDR3 in amino acids: CASSLGGARDNQPQHF. The DNA for the CDR3 is TGTGCCAGCAGTCTAGGGGGGGCGAGGGATAATCAGCCCCAGCATTTT.

The gene calls are TRBV5-4 and TRBJ2-2, with TRBD2 matching 9 bases. The CDR3 loop spans 16 amino acids. V gave up 2 bases and J gave up 5 bases; unmatched junction bases: 7. Germline values: CDR1 SGHNT, CDR2 YYREEE (reference sequence). The CDR3 is CASSFLRGGRTGELFF. The CDR3 coding sequence is TGTGCCAGCAGCTTCTTGCGGGGGGGCCGAACCGGGGAGCTGTTTTTT. Looking up the rest from reference TRBV5-4 and TRBJ2-2 gives the full variable domain: ETGVTQSPTHLIKTRGQQVTLRCSSQSGHNTVSWYQQALGQGPQFIFQYYREEENGRGNFPPRFSGLQFPNYSSELNVNALELDDSALYLCASSFLRGGRTGELFFGEGSRLTVL.

The gene calls are TRBV27 and TRBJ2-5; no definite D call. This CDR3 region has 14 residues. The V gene lost 6 bases and the J gene lost 5 bases, with 16 bases spanning the gap. Looked up from germline, CDR1 is MNHEY and CDR2 is SMNVEV (reference sequence). For the CDR3, the DNA is TGTGCCAGCAGCGCTCAAGGGATGGGGGAGACCCAGTACTTC. This codes for CASSAQGMGETQYF.